This section outlines one T cell receptor beta chain sequence together with its context. Clones were sequenced by immunoSEQ multiplex PCR, and TCRdb holds only the in-frame ones, with some missing. Here the sample spans some 41,000 clones, roughly 90% being singletons. This sample was included in a study of blood T cell repertoires in COVID-19. Study-level information: The cDNA or gDNA used as material had been derived from T cells, B-cell-depleted T cells, or PBMCs.

The CDR3 totals 13 residues. The germline gives CDR1 SGHVS, CDR2 FQNEAQ. Deletions cut 6 bases from V and 6 bases from J, with 11 bases between. Sequences were obtained from peripheral blood. The TCR was taken from a human donor in a cohort sampled during active COVID-19. The genes are TRBV7-8 and TRBJ2-2, with a tentative D call TRBD1 (5 bases). The CDR3 DNA reads TGTGCCAGCAGGGAAGCAGGGTCCGGGGAGCTGTTTTTT. Residues: CASREAGSGELFF.